This T cell receptor (beta chain) was identified in a study of T cell responses to AZD1222 COVID-19 vaccine. Study-level information: Analyses pooled second doses at about 4 or about 12 weeks.

Profiling relied on immunoSEQ multiplex PCR, and the TCRdb table lists in-frame clones only, not all of them. The repertoire includes 45,000 to 60,000 clones, about 85% of them detected once, and roughly 3.9% sits in the top ten. Trimming cost V 0 bases and J 1 base, with 15 bases left between them. Germline assignment: CDR1 LGHNA and CDR2 YNFKEQ. The CDR3 covers 17 residues. The gene calls are TRBV4-2 and TRBJ1-1, with D possibly being TRBD1 (6 bases). The source of this sequence is an adult in good health. This specimen was peripheral blood, taken on day 0 of AZD1222 vaccination. In DNA, the CDR3 is TGTGCCAGCAGCCAAGAGCCGCAGGGGCGGTCGAACACTGAAGCTTTCTTT. This encodes CASSQEPQGRSNTEAFF.